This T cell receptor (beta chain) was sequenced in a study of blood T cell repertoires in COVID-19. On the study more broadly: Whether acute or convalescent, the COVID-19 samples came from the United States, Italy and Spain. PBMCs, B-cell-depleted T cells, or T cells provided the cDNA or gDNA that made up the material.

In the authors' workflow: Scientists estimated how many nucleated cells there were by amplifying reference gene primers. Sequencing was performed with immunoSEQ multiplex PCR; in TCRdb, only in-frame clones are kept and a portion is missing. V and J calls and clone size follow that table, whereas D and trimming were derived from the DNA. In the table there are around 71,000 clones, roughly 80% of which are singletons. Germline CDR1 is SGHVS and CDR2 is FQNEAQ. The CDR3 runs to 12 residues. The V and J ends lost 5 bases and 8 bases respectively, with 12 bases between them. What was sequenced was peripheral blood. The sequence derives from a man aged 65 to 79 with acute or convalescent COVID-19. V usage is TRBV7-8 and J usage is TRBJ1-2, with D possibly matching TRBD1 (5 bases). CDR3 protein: CASSPGISGYTF. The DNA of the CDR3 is TGTGCCAGCAGCCCAGGGATATCGGGCTACACCTTC. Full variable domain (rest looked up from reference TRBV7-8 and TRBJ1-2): GAGVSQSPRYKVAKRGQDVALRCDPISGHVSLFWYQQALGQGPEFLTYFQNEAQLDKSGLPSDRFFAERPEGSVSTLKIQRTQQEDSAVYLCASSPGISGYTFGSGTRLTVV.